Listed below are T cell receptor beta chains from one sample, sequenced in a study of blood T cell repertoires in COVID-19. Profiling relied on immunoSEQ multiplex PCR, and the TCRdb table lists in-frame clones only, not all of them. The sample includes about 350,000 clones, about 90% of them seen just once. The specimen sequenced was peripheral blood. The receptors derive from a woman in her 70s with COVID-19, enrolled during active disease. Both conserved end residues are part of each CDR3. Each record gives: V gene, CDR3 length, J gene, D gene, clone size, CDR3 protein, CDR3 DNA. The D gene is left open where the match is weak. The size of a clone is reported for some rows only, either as once, few or many, or as a class for expanded clones.

V gene: TRBV12-3/TRBV12-4; CDR3 length: 13; J gene: TRBJ2-5; D gene: TRBD1; clone size: once; CDR3 protein: CASSLKGAETQYF; CDR3 DNA: TGTGCCAGCAGTTTAAAGGGGGCGGAGACCCAGTACTTC
V gene: TRBV7-2; CDR3 length: 13; J gene: TRBJ1-2; D gene: -; clone size: -; CDR3 protein: CASSTREGYGYTF; CDR3 DNA: TGTGCCAGCAGCACGAGGGAGGGCTATGGCTACACCTTC
V gene: TRBV19; CDR3 length: 14; J gene: TRBJ2-1; D gene: -; clone size: few; CDR3 protein: CASSEVAEYNEQFF; CDR3 DNA: TGTGCCAGTAGTGAGGTAGCGGAATACAATGAGCAGTTCTTC
V gene: TRBV6-5; CDR3 length: 13; J gene: TRBJ1-1; D gene: -; clone size: -; CDR3 protein: CASRTTANTEAFF; CDR3 DNA: TGTGCCAGCAGGACTACGGCGAACACTGAAGCTTTCTTT
V gene: TRBV27; CDR3 length: 16; J gene: TRBJ1-6; D gene: TRBD1; clone size: -; CDR3 protein: CASSGMDRGLGSPLHF; CDR3 DNA: TGTGCCAGCAGTGGCATGGACAGGGGTTTAGGTTCACCCCTCCACTTT
V gene: TRBV19; CDR3 length: 15; J gene: TRBJ1-2; D gene: -; clone size: -; CDR3 protein: CASSMDGGQYYGYTF; CDR3 DNA: TGTGCCAGTAGTATGGATGGCGGGCAGTACTATGGCTACACCTTC
V gene: TRBV2; CDR3 length: 15; J gene: TRBJ1-6; D gene: -; clone size: -; CDR3 protein: CASRQGFTYNSPLHF; CDR3 DNA: TGTGCCAGCAGACAGGGATTCACCTATAATTCACCCCTCCACTTT
V gene: TRBV9; CDR3 length: 14; J gene: TRBJ1-4; D gene: -; clone size: -; CDR3 protein: CASSGAGIGEKLFF; CDR3 DNA: TGTGCCAGCAGCGGAGCAGGGATCGGTGAAAAACTGTTTTTT
V gene: TRBV7-9; CDR3 length: 15; J gene: TRBJ1-4; D gene: -; clone size: -; CDR3 protein: CASSLGRVSQEKLFF; CDR3 DNA: TGTGCCAGCAGCTTAGGGAGGGTATCACAAGAAAAACTGTTTTTT
V gene: TRBV7-2; CDR3 length: 15; J gene: TRBJ1-2; D gene: -; clone size: -; CDR3 protein: CASSLAAGVNYGYTF; CDR3 DNA: TGTGCCAGCAGCTTGGCGGCAGGGGTTAACTATGGCTACACCTTC
V gene: TRBV2; CDR3 length: 14; J gene: TRBJ1-2; D gene: -; clone size: -; CDR3 protein: CASSEQGRLGGYTF; CDR3 DNA: TGTGCCAGCAGTGAACAGGGTAGGCTGGGTGGCTACACCTTC
V gene: TRBV7-8; CDR3 length: 14; J gene: TRBJ1-1; D gene: -; clone size: -; CDR3 protein: CASSLGTLDTEAFF; CDR3 DNA: TGTGCCAGCAGCTTAGGTACATTGGACACTGAAGCTTTCTTT
V gene: TRBV30; CDR3 length: 17; J gene: TRBJ2-3; D gene: TRBD2; clone size: -; CDR3 protein: CAWSSSGGAFSTDTQYF; CDR3 DNA: TGTGCCTGGAGTTCTAGCGGGGGGGCCTTTAGCACAGATACGCAGTATTTT
V gene: TRBV27; CDR3 length: 15; J gene: TRBJ1-5; D gene: TRBD1; clone size: -; CDR3 protein: CASSTGQGAIQPQHF; CDR3 DNA: TGTGCCAGCAGTACTGGACAGGGGGCAATTCAGCCCCAGCATTTT
V gene: TRBV7-3; CDR3 length: 15; J gene: TRBJ2-7; D gene: TRBD2; clone size: -; CDR3 protein: CASSLGLAGGDEQYF; CDR3 DNA: TGTGCCAGCAGCTTGGGACTAGCGGGGGGAGACGAGCAGTACTTC
V gene: TRBV10-2; CDR3 length: 12; J gene: TRBJ1-4; D gene: -; clone size: -; CDR3 protein: CASSWANEKLFF; CDR3 DNA: TGCGCCAGCAGTTGGGCGAATGAAAAACTGTTTTTT
V gene: TRBV19; CDR3 length: 16; J gene: TRBJ2-5; D gene: TRBD2; clone size: -; CDR3 protein: CASSLGLAGGQETQYF; CDR3 DNA: TGTGCCAGTAGTCTCGGACTAGCGGGGGGGCAAGAGACCCAGTACTTC
V gene: TRBV28; CDR3 length: 16; J gene: TRBJ1-5; D gene: -; clone size: -; CDR3 protein: CASSTLGQLINQPQHF; CDR3 DNA: TGTGCCAGCAGTACCCTAGGACAACTAATCAATCAGCCCCAGCATTTT
V gene: TRBV6-5; CDR3 length: 15; J gene: TRBJ1-5; D gene: TRBD1; clone size: -; CDR3 protein: CASRHRTGGNQPQHF; CDR3 DNA: TGTGCCAGCAGACACCGGACAGGTGGGAATCAGCCCCAGCATTTT
V gene: TRBV14; CDR3 length: 15; J gene: TRBJ2-3; D gene: TRBD1; clone size: -; CDR3 protein: CASSQGEQGQDTQYF; CDR3 DNA: TGTGCCAGCAGCCAAGGAGAACAGGGGCAAGATACGCAGTATTTT
V gene: TRBV2; CDR3 length: 12; J gene: TRBJ1-4; D gene: TRBD1; clone size: -; CDR3 protein: CASSSGGEKLFF; CDR3 DNA: TGTGCCAGCAGCTCAGGGGGTGAAAAACTGTTTTTT
V gene: TRBV27; CDR3 length: 14; J gene: TRBJ1-6; D gene: -; clone size: -; CDR3 protein: CASNGGRLNSPLHF; CDR3 DNA: TGTGCCAGCAACGGGGGGCGCTTAAATTCACCCCTCCACTTT
V gene: TRBV19; CDR3 length: 18; J gene: TRBJ1-2; D gene: TRBD1; clone size: -; CDR3 protein: CASSPYPGQGEASYGYTF; CDR3 DNA: TGTGCCAGTAGTCCATACCCGGGACAGGGTGAGGCGAGCTATGGCTACACCTTC
V gene: TRBV4-2; CDR3 length: 17; J gene: TRBJ2-5; D gene: TRBD2; clone size: -; CDR3 protein: CASSQDRSGGAGETQYF; CDR3 DNA: TGTGCCAGCAGCCAAGATCGGAGCGGGGGGGCAGGAGAGACCCAGTACTTC